The clone carrying this T cell receptor beta chain has just a few counts. This sample stems from a study of control samples from healthy donors and cancer patients. Germline V lookup: CDR1 PRHDT, CDR2 FYEKMQ (reference sequence). The CDR3 contains 12 residues. The V and J ends lost 5 bases and 9 bases, in that order; junction bases with no gene match: 5. Profiled with immunoSEQ multiplex PCR; TCRdb holds only in-frame clones, not every one. The data show about 170,000 clones, roughly 94% seen once. The J gene is TRBJ1-1, the V gene TRBV13; 8 bases match TRBD1. The receptor comes from a woman aged 18-30 years in good health. The sequencing input was blood. The CDR3 DNA reads TGTGCCAGCAGCGGCAGGGGGCGCCAAGCTTTCTTT. It encodes CASSGRGRQAFF.